These T cell receptor beta chains were read from a single sample in a study of blood T cell repertoires in COVID-19. Profiling relied on immunoSEQ multiplex PCR, and the TCRdb table lists in-frame clones only, not all of them. Of just over 150,000 clones in the sample, around nine tenths were seen once. The sample was peripheral blood. The receptors were gathered from a woman between 70 and 85 years old with acute or convalescent COVID-19. Both conserved end residues are part of each CDR3. The order of the fields is J gene, D gene, clone size, V gene, CDR3 protein, CDR3 DNA. D genes are given only for firm matches. Where a row states a size, it is once, few, many or the class of an expanded clone; other rows omit it.

TRBJ2-2,TRBD2,NA,TRBV4-3,CASSQERGGTGELFF,TGCGCCAGCAGCCAAGAGCGGGGGGGCACCGGGGAGCTGTTTTTT
TRBJ1-5,NA,NA,TRBV21-1,CASSKGWGGGIPSNQPQHF,NA
TRBJ1-1,TRBD1,NA,TRBV10-3,CAISASGGYEAFF,TGTGCCATCAGTGCGTCAGGGGGCTACGAAGCTTTCTTT
TRBJ2-7,NA,NA,TRBV12-3/TRBV12-4,CASRSVVSYEQYF,TGTGCCAGCAGGTCAGTGGTCTCCTACGAGCAGTACTTC
TRBJ1-4,NA,NA,TRBV18,CASSPGGQGREKLFF,TGTGCCAGCTCACCGGGGGGGCAGGGAAGAGAAAAACTGTTTTTT
TRBJ2-5,TRBD1,NA,TRBV10-3,CAISGGQGQETQYF,TGTGCCATCAGTGGAGGACAGGGGCAAGAGACCCAGTACTTC
TRBJ2-5,TRBD2,NA,TRBV20-1,CSASILAGGALQTQYF,TGCAGTGCTAGTATCTTAGCGGGGGGGGCGTTGCAGACCCAGTACTTC
TRBJ2-1,TRBD2,NA,TRBV7-2,CASSLGTSGGPWVHNEQFF,TGTGCCAGCAGCTTAGGGACTAGCGGGGGTCCCTGGGTGCACAATGAGCAGTTCTTC
TRBJ1-5,TRBD1,NA,TRBV28,CASSQRQGGFQPQHF,TGTGCCAGCAGTCAGAGACAGGGGGGTTTTCAGCCCCAGCATTTT
TRBJ2-1,TRBD2,NA,TRBV9,CASSVVGTSGGSSYNEQFF,TGTGCCAGCAGCGTAGTGGGGACTAGCGGGGGTAGCTCCTACAATGAGCAGTTCTTC
TRBJ1-2,TRBD1,NA,TRBV28,CASSLSGQEKRTFGGYTF,TGTGCCAGCAGTTTATCGGGACAGGAAAAGAGAACGTTTGGAGGCTACACCTTC
TRBJ1-5,NA,few,TRBV6-1,CASSEGFGARQPQHF,TGTGCCAGCAGTGAAGGGTTTGGAGCGAGACAGCCCCAGCATTTT
TRBJ2-1,TRBD1,once,TRBV5-1,CASSPTGDRGLEQFF,TGCGCCAGCAGCCCAACAGGGGACAGGGGGCTCGAGCAGTTCTTC
TRBJ1-5,NA,NA,TRBV7-2,CASSLQRGSNQPQHF,TGTGCCAGCAGCCTGCAAAGGGGAAGCAATCAGCCCCAGCATTTT
TRBJ1-3,TRBD1,NA,TRBV5-1,CASSLPGTGDGNTIYF,TGCGCCAGCAGTTTACCGGGGACAGGGGACGGAAACACCATATATTTT
TRBJ1-3,NA,NA,TRBV12-5,CASGSGFLEDRFSGNTIYF,TGTGCTAGTGGTTCTGGGTTCTTGGAAGACAGGTTCTCTGGAAACACCATATATTTT
TRBJ2-1,NA,NA,TRBV5-4,CASSLGQPMDRYNEQFF,TGTGCCAGCAGCTTAGGACAGCCAATGGATCGCTACAATGAGCAGTTCTTC
TRBJ1-6,TRBD1,NA,TRBV30,CAWKKGDSSYNSPLHF,TGTGCCTGGAAAAAGGGGGACAGCTCCTATAATTCACCCCTCCACTTT
TRBJ1-1,TRBD1,NA,TRBV7-9,CASSLTGQLVNTEAFF,TGTGCCAGCAGCTTAACGGGACAGCTAGTGAACACTGAAGCTTTCTTT
TRBJ1-1,NA,NA,TRBV7-2,CASSLTPGGITEAFF,TGTGCCAGCAGCCTGACCCCCGGGGGGATAACTGAAGCTTTCTTT
TRBJ2-3,TRBD2,NA,TRBV10-3,CAISDGGGDTDTQYF,TGTGCCATCAGTGACGGCGGGGGGGACACAGATACGCAGTATTTT
TRBJ2-5,NA,NA,TRBV28,CASSFRQGRRETQYF,TGTGCCAGCAGTTTCCGTCAGGGAAGGAGAGAGACCCAGTACTTC
TRBJ1-2,NA,once,TRBV2,CASSEARGLNYGYTF,TGTGCCAGCAGTGAAGCTAGGGGCCTGAACTATGGCTACACCTTC
TRBJ2-5,TRBD2,NA,TRBV27,CASSLYRGGARETQYF,TGTGCCAGCAGTTTATATCGCGGGGGGGCCCGAGAGACCCAGTACTTC
TRBJ1-5,NA,NA,TRBV6-6,CASSYLQGTQPQHF,TGTGCCAGCAGTTATTTACAGGGAACTCAGCCCCAGCATTTT
TRBJ2-3,TRBD1,NA,TRBV3-1/TRBV3-2,CASSQPITGDVADTQYF,TGTGCCAGCAGCCAGCCAATTACAGGGGACGTCGCAGATACGCAGTATTTT
TRBJ1-1,NA,NA,TRBV2,CASSAAGVAEAFF,TGTGCCAGCAGCGCCGCAGGGGTCGCTGAAGCTTTCTTT
TRBJ1-2,TRBD1,NA,TRBV9,CASSARDSNYGYTF,TGTGCCAGCAGCGCCCGGGACAGCAACTATGGCTACACCTTC
TRBJ1-4,TRBD1,NA,TRBV25-1,CASSDWQGAANEKLFF,TGTGCCAGCAGTGATTGGCAGGGGGCAGCTAATGAAAAACTGTTTTTT
TRBJ1-6,NA,NA,TRBV9,CASTPGVVSSPLHF,TGTGCCAGCACCCCGGGGGTGGTAAGTTCACCCCTCCACTTT
TRBJ2-3,TRBD2,few,TRBV4-2,CASSQDPSGGAFRTQYF,TGTGCCAGCAGCCAAGATCCGAGCGGGGGGGCGTTTCGGACGCAGTATTTT
TRBJ1-2,NA,NA,TRBV19,CASSIGAGGYTF,TGTGCCAGTAGTATCGGCGCGGGGGGCTACACCTTC
TRBJ1-6,TRBD1,NA,TRBV5-6,CASSPDRSSYNSPLHF,TGTGCCAGCAGCCCGGACAGGAGCTCCTATAATTCACCCCTCCACTTT
TRBJ2-3,NA,NA,TRBV5-6,CASSKKVGSVADTQYF,TGTGCCAGCAGCAAAAAAGTTGGTAGCGTGGCAGATACGCAGTATTTT
TRBJ1-2,TRBD1,few,TRBV13,CASSSGTGWNYGYTF,TGTGCCAGCAGCTCAGGGACAGGGTGGAACTATGGCTACACCTTC
TRBJ1-2,TRBD1,NA,TRBV28,CASSSGGMGYTF,TGTGCCAGCAGTTCAGGGGGCATGGGCTACACCTTC
TRBJ1-2,NA,NA,TRBV27,CASSFRGGYGYTF,TGTGCCAGCAGTTTCCGGGGGGGCTATGGCTACACCTTC
TRBJ1-3,NA,NA,TRBV3-1/TRBV3-2,CASSQTTRGGASGNTIYF,TGTGCCAGCAGCCAAACCACTCGAGGCGGGGCCTCTGGAAACACCATATATTTT
TRBJ2-7,TRBD2,NA,TRBV6-2/TRBV6-3,CASSYWTSGRSYEQYF,TGTGCCAGCAGTTACTGGACTAGCGGGAGATCCTACGAGCAGTACTTC
TRBJ1-4,TRBD1,NA,TRBV6-2/TRBV6-3,CASSYVAGQLNEKLFF,TGTGCCAGCAGTTACGTGGCGGGACAGTTAAATGAAAAACTGTTTTTT
TRBJ1-6,TRBD1,NA,TRBV4-2,CASSQDLSRGRGGNSPLHF,TGTGCCAGCAGCCAAGATCTTTCCAGGGGGCGGGGCGGGAATTCACCCCTCCACTTT
TRBJ2-7,NA,NA,TRBV6-5,CASSLRGHKTYEQYF,TGTGCCAGCAGTCTCAGGGGCCACAAGACCTACGAGCAGTACTTC
TRBJ1-6,NA,NA,TRBV4-3,CASSQEQGFNSPLHF,TGCGCCAGCAGCCAAGAACAGGGCTTTAATTCACCCCTCCACTTT
TRBJ1-1,TRBD1,once,TRBV29-1,CSVQYGTANTEAFF,TGCAGCGTGCAGTACGGGACAGCGAACACTGAAGCTTTCTTT
TRBJ1-4,TRBD1,NA,TRBV15,CATSRPGTGSNEKLFF,TGTGCCACCAGCAGACCCGGGACAGGGTCGAATGAAAAACTGTTTTTT